This passage covers 12 T cell receptor beta chains from one sample sequenced in a study of cytomegalovirus exposure and HLA in healthy donors. 60 Vbeta and 13 Jbeta primers were used in PCR. TCRdb keeps only in-frame clones here, not all; method: immunoSEQ multiplex PCR. The repertoire holds 160,000 or so clones, with roughly 75% as singletons. The sample was PBMCs. The source of these receptors is a female donor in good health and CMV-seronegative.

J is TRBJ2-1 and V is TRBV27, with 13 bases matching TRBD2. Germline trimming cut 8 bases from V and 2 bases from J; bases unmatched to any gene: 12. The V gene's germline CDR1 is MNHEY and CDR2 SMNVEV (reference sequence). This CDR3 region has 18 residues. The CDR3 DNA reads TGTGCCAGCGGAGCCATACTAGCGGGGGGGCCGGCCTACAATGAGCAGTTCTTC. It yields the protein CASGAILAGGPAYNEQFF.

The table lists this clone with a few counts. This chain uses TRBV7-8 with TRBJ1-1, with D maybe TRBD1 (6 bases). Trimming shortened V by 4 bases and J by 1 base, and 7 bases separated the two germline ends. Germline V gene data show CDR1 as SGHVS and CDR2 as FQNEAQ. CDR3 length: 13 residues. The CDR3, as DNA: TGTGCCAGCAGCTCGGACAGGAACACTGAAGCTTTCTTT. Encoded protein: CASSSDRNTEAFF.

The CDR3 sequence: CASSYSGARNQPQHF. The CDR3 bases are TGTGCCAGCAGTTACTCGGGGGCACGCAATCAGCCCCAGCATTTT. V and J are TRBV6-5 and TRBJ1-5; D is possibly TRBD1 (6 bases). Germline V gene data show CDR1 as MNHEY and CDR2 as SVGAGI. The CDR3 is 15 residues long. Between the trimmed V and J ends, which lost 0 bases and 2 bases, there was a span of 8 bases.

The chain has TRBV27 and TRBJ1-2, with TRBD1 matching over 12 bases. The CDR3 runs to 14 residues. Unmatched junction bases numbered 1, after V lost 2 bases and J lost 6 bases. The germline V gene has CDR1 MNHEY and CDR2 SMNVEV (reference sequence). As DNA, the CDR3 is TGTGCCAGCAGTTTAGGGACAGGGGGCCATGGCTACACCTTC. Protein product: CASSLGTGGHGYTF.

Only one count was recorded for this clone. This chain links TRBV12-5 with TRBJ2-3, with TRBD2 matching over 10 bases. J was trimmed by 2 bases and V by 5 bases; bases with no gene match: 7. Germline values: CDR1 LGHNT, CDR2 FRNRAP. CDR3 length: 16 amino acids. The CDR3 nucleotides are TGTGCTAGTGGTCCCCCGGGACTAGCGCACACAGATACGCAGTATTTT. Translation: CASGPPGLAHTDTQYF.

Points on this clone: A read error may account for a junction end that differs from germline. The chain recombines TRBV2 with TRBJ1-6, with a possible D match to TRBD1 (5 bases). Looked up from germline, CDR1 is SNHLY and CDR2 is FYNNEI. CDR3 size: 16 residues. The CDR3, as DNA: TGTGCCAGCAGCGAAGTGGAGGGACCTTATAATTCACCCCTCCACTTT. Its translation: CASSEVEGPYNSPLHF.

This chain connects TRBV7-6 to TRBJ1-2; maybe TRBD1 (6 bases). The germline V gene has CDR1 SGHVS and CDR2 FNYEAQ. The V end lost 4 bases, the J end lost 6 bases, and 12 bases lay between the germline ends. This CDR3 contains 13 residues. The CDR3 is CASSSQGVDGYTF. The CDR3, as DNA: TGTGCCAGCAGCTCACAGGGTGTGGATGGCTACACCTTC.

The chain has TRBV19 and TRBJ1-5, with 9 positions matching TRBD1. Germline lookup yields CDR1 LNHDA and CDR2 SQIVND (reference sequence). This CDR3 has 15 residues. Trimming removed 4 bases from V and 2 bases from J; junction bases left unmatched: 3. CDR3 residues: CASSNTGGRNQPQHF. In DNA, the CDR3 is TGTGCCAGTAGTAATACAGGGGGCCGCAATCAGCCCCAGCATTTT.

This clone was found a few times. The V gene is TRBV5-1, the J gene TRBJ2-7; weak D call: TRBD2 (6 bases). In germline, CDR1 is SGHRS, CDR2 YFSETQ. This CDR3 is built from 14 residues. The ends were cut back, 2 bases at V and 6 bases at J, with 15 bases in the middle. This CDR3 is CASSFGRDSVEQYF. For the CDR3, the DNA is TGCGCCAGCAGCTTCGGCAGGGACTCCGTCGAGCAGTACTTC.

This chain links TRBV2 with TRBJ2-7, with 10 bases that match TRBD2. The CDR3 runs 13 residues. Germline values: CDR1 SNHLY, CDR2 FYNNEI. Losses at the gene ends were 8 bases for V and 2 bases for J; bases not matched to a gene: 3. The CDR3 region has the DNA TGTGCCAGCGTTAGCGGGGGGCCCTACGAGCAGTACTTC. This encodes CASVSGGPYEQYF.

The chain uses TRBV4-2 and TRBJ2-5, with D unresolved. V shed 4 bases and J shed 5 bases, with 11 bases lying between them. Looked up from germline, CDR1 is LGHNA and CDR2 is YNFKEQ. The CDR3 covers 13 residues. CDR3 nucleotides: TGTGCCAGCAGCCCTGTCCAGAGGGAGACCCAGTACTTC. It translates to CASSPVQRETQYF.

The chain's CDR3 is CAISEVVWRQPQHF. DNA for the CDR3: TGTGCCATCAGTGAGGTTGTGTGGAGGCAGCCCCAGCATTTT. The chain employs TRBV10-3 and TRBJ1-5; D is unresolved. V lost 2 bases and J lost 7, with 12 bases in between. CDR3 length equals 14 residues. Germline V CDR1 and CDR2: ENHRY, SYGVKD.